The 22 T cell receptor beta chains listed next were all sequenced from one sample in a study of blood T cells in healthy people across ages. It was with a sample-barcoded 5' primer and a J-beta primer mix that a second PCR of about 6 to 12 cycles was run. One entry per CDR3 protein, called by TCRdb with MiXCR from the 5' RACE reads. The sample yields more than 800,000 distinct CDR3 sequences, less than 50% seen once. Sample: blood. The receptor source for this set is a woman between 55 and 75 years old in good health.

This clonotype was recorded a few times. This chain connects TRBV18 to TRBJ2-4; 9 positions match TRBD1. The germline V gene has CDR1 KGHSH and CDR2 LQKENI. This CDR3 is built from 14 residues. V lost 0 bases and J lost 13; bases outside the gene matches: 7. CDR3 in amino acids: CASSPPWTGDEQYF. The CDR3, as DNA: TGTGCCAGCTCACCACCCTGGACAGGGGATGAGCAGTACTTC.

This clonotype has a handful of counts. This chain uses TRBV7-9 with TRBJ2-7, with 12 bases matching TRBD2. Unmatched junction bases numbered 5, after V lost 8 bases and J lost 6 bases. Looked up from germline, CDR1 is SEHNR and CDR2 is FQNEAQ (reference sequence). This CDR3 contains 13 residues. As DNA, the CDR3 is TGTGCCAGCGGTGGACTAGCGGGAACCGAGCAGTACTTC. This codes for CASGGLAGTEQYF.

The rearrangement links TRBV5-1 to TRBJ1-1; D not resolved. In germline, CDR1 is SGHRS, CDR2 YFSETQ. Trimming removed 2 bases from V and 0 bases from J, with 11 bases in between. This CDR3 comprises 15 residues. CDR3 in amino acids: CASSLRPLMNTEAFF. The CDR3 DNA follows: TGCGCCAGCAGCTTACGGCCCCTTATGAACACTGAAGCTTTCTTT.

V gene TRBV11-1 combines with J gene TRBJ2-4; perhaps TRBD1 as D (6 bases). The J call may be faulty, since TRBJ2-7 better matches the DNA end. Per the germline V gene, CDR1 is SGHAT and CDR2 is FQDESV (reference sequence). The CDR3 consists of 16 residues. The CDR3 spells CASSTIPGQKTYEQYF. The DNA of the CDR3 is TGTGCCAGCAGCACCATTCCGGGACAAAAGACCTACGAGCAGTACTTC.

The chain links TRBV2 to TRBJ2-1; D is ambiguous. CDR1 and CDR2 (germline): SNHLY, FYNNEI. This CDR3 is 14 amino acids long. The V and J ends lost 5 bases and 4 bases respectively, with 12 bases between them. The CDR3 sequence: CASSPKPEYNEQFF. CDR3 DNA: TGTGCCAGCAGTCCAAAACCCGAGTACAATGAGCAGTTCTTC.

The CDR3 reads CASSWGDHSYEQYF. In DNA, the CDR3 is TGTGCCAGCAGCTGGGGGGACCACTCCTACGAGCAGTACTTC. The chain carries TRBV7-9 and TRBJ2-7, with a possible D match to TRBD2 (6 bases). CDR1 is SEHNR, CDR2 FQNEAQ, per germline (reference sequence). Trimming pared 4 bases from V and 0 bases from J, leaving 10 bases between. CDR3 length equals 14 residues.

Details on this clonotype: A much larger clone sits a single nucleotide away, making a read error possible. The chain employs TRBV4-2 and TRBJ2-7; D remains ambiguous. Germline-derived CDR1 and CDR2 are LGHNA and YNFKEQ. The V gene lost 3 bases and the J gene lost 9 bases, with 18 bases spanning the gap. The CDR3 spans 14 residues. The CDR3 DNA follows: TGTGCCAGCAGCCATGACACCCAAAAAACGGGGCAGTACTTC. Its protein product is CASSHDTQKTGQYF.

This sequence joins TRBV29-1 and TRBJ2-2; TRBD1 matches 8 bases. V gave up 6 bases and J gave up 0 bases; unmatched junction bases: 3. Germline assignment: CDR1 SQVTM and CDR2 ANQGSEA. The CDR3 loop spans 14 amino acids. CDR3 in amino acids: CSVADRANTGELFF. Written as DNA, the CDR3 is TGCAGCGTCGCGGACAGGGCGAACACCGGGGAGCTGTTTTTT.

In its sample, this clonotype was seen a few times. V is TRBV12-3 or TRBV12-4 and J is TRBJ2-3; D call uncertain. V lost 6 bases and J 7 bases, leaving 14 bases between the germline ends. The CDR3 length is 13 residues. The CDR3 here is CASRYIGWNTQYF. The CDR3 DNA reads TGTGCCAGCAGATACATCGGGTGGAATACGCAGTATTTT.

The chain recombines TRBV19 with TRBJ2-3; 11 bases are a match to TRBD2. Germline CDR1 reads LNHDA; CDR2 reads SQIVND (reference sequence). The CDR3 loop spans 16 amino acids. V lost 4 bases and J lost 4; bases outside the gene matches: 7. The CDR3 here is CASSTLAGVVADTQYF. In DNA form, the CDR3 reads TGTGCCAGTAGTACACTAGCGGGAGTGGTTGCAGATACGCAGTATTTT. Using reference TRBV19 and TRBJ2-3 for the parts outside the CDR3, the full variable domain is DGGITQSPKYLFRKEGQNVTLSCEQNLNHDAMYWYRQDPGQGLRLIYYSQIVNDFQKGDIAEGYSVSREKKESFPLTVTSAQKNPTAFYLCASSTLAGVVADTQYFGPGTRLTVL.

V and J are TRBV15 and TRBJ2-1; 11 bases map to TRBD2. From germline, CDR1 is LNHNV and CDR2 YYDKDF (reference sequence). There are 16 residues in the CDR3. V shed 0 bases and J 7 bases; nucleotides not matched to a gene: 5. The CDR3 bases are TGTGCCACCAGCAGAGATTTACTAGCGGGAGTGAATGAGCAGTTCTTC. This codes for CATSRDLLAGVNEQFF.

This clonotype was counted at least ten times. The CDR3 loop is CSARAYRTAFEQYF. The CDR3, as DNA: TGCAGTGCTAGAGCTTACCGGACCGCTTTCGAGCAGTACTTC. V usage is TRBV20-1 and J usage is TRBJ2-5, with D hard to call. The J call is uncertain, as TRBJ2-7 better fits the DNA end. CDR1 DFQATT and CDR2 SNEGSKA come from the germline V gene (reference sequence). There are 14 residues in the CDR3.

The genes are TRBV7-9 and TRBJ2-1; D gene ambiguous. This CDR3 is built from 14 residues. V was clipped by 4 bases and J by 0 bases, with 7 bases between them. CDR1 and CDR2 from the germline V gene are SEHNR and FQNEAQ (reference sequence). CDR3 in DNA: TGTGCCAGCAGCTACCCCAGCTCCTACAATGAGCAGTTCTTC. This codes for CASSYPSSYNEQFF.

This clonotype was found once. V is TRBV29-1 and J is TRBJ2-3; D gene uncertain. Germline CDR1 SQVTM, CDR2 ANQGSEA. Trimming left V 3 bases short and J 2 bases short, with 15 bases between. The CDR3 sequence is 15 residues long. CDR3 in amino acids: CSVEPDTFYTDTQYF. CDR3 bases: TGCAGCGTTGAGCCCGACACTTTCTACACAGATACGCAGTATTTT.

Regarding this clonotype: Given a much more abundant clone one base away, this may be a read error. The J gene is TRBJ2-5, the V gene TRBV29-1, with no clear D. Trimming shortened V by 4 bases and J by 2 bases, and 8 bases separated the two germline ends. The CDR3 sequence is 12 residues long. Germline lookup yields CDR1 SQVTM and CDR2 ANQGSEA. In DNA, the CDR3 is TGCAGCGTTGCGTCGAGACAAGAGACCCAGTACTTC. It is translated as CSVASRQETQYF.

The chain is built from TRBV20-1 and TRBJ1-2; TRBD1 matches 7 bases. Germline V gene sequence: CDR1 DFQATT, CDR2 SNEGSKA (reference sequence). The CDR3 has 13 residues. CDR3 coding DNA: TGCAGCCCATCCCCCTACAGGGGTGGAGGCTACACCTTC. This sequence encodes CSPSPYRGGGYTF.

The chain couples TRBV20-1 to TRBJ1-2, with D uncertain. CDR1 and CDR2 from the germline V gene are DFQATT and SNEGSKA (reference sequence). The CDR3 sequence is 15 residues long. V was pared by 0 bases and J by 5 bases, with 16 bases between. The CDR3 sequence: CSARDPAHQSYGYTF. Here the CDR3 DNA reads TGCAGTGCTAGAGATCCCGCACATCAAAGTTATGGCTACACCTTC.

The rearrangement joins TRBV11-2 to TRBJ2-7; maybe TRBD1 (6 bases). The CDR3 has 17 residues. V was pared by 3 bases and J by 7 bases, with 25 bases between. Per the germline V gene, CDR1 is SGHAT and CDR2 is FQNNGV. The CDR3 region has the DNA TGTGCCAGCAGCTTCCTCCAGATCCGGGACACCCACAATGAGCAGTACTTC. It specifies CASSFLQIRDTHNEQYF.

This clonotype has more than one count but fewer than ten. The chain combines TRBV29-1 with TRBJ2-1; 9 bases are a match to TRBD2. The V segment lost 3 bases and the J segment 3 bases; nucleotides outside the gene matches: 12. The germline V gene has CDR1 SQVTM and CDR2 ANQGSEA. The CDR3 covers 17 residues. CDR3 residues: CSVEGAGGLGDYNEQFF. The DNA of the CDR3 is TGCAGCGTTGAGGGAGCGGGAGGACTTGGGGACTACAATGAGCAGTTCTTC.

A few counts support this clonotype. The V and J genes are TRBV12-3 or TRBV12-4 and TRBJ2-1; D gene unclear. The CDR3 has 15 residues. The V gene lost 1 base and the J gene lost 6 bases, with 13 bases spanning the gap. CDR3 sequence reads: CASSLGVSGFNEQFF. CDR3 nucleotide sequence: TGTGCCAGCAGTTTAGGGGTATCCGGATTCAATGAGCAGTTCTTC.

V gene TRBV4-2 combines with J gene TRBJ2-5; tentative D call: TRBD2 (5 bases). With 1 base removed from V and 12 bases from J, the gap between germline ends came to 9 bases. The V gene's germline CDR1 is LGHNA and CDR2 YNFKEQ. The CDR3 consists of 11 residues. The CDR3 sequence: CASSQGNGKYF. Written as DNA, the CDR3 is TGTGCCAGCAGCCAAGGGAACGGGAAGTACTTC.

V gene TRBV15 combines with J gene TRBJ2-4; D remains ambiguous. The J call is in doubt because the DNA end fits TRBJ2-7 better. CDR3 size: 12 residues. CDR1 is LNHNV and CDR2 is YYDKDF in the germline V gene (reference sequence). CDR3 coding DNA: TGTGCCACCAGCGTCTACTGGGACGAGCAGTACTTC. The encoded protein is CATSVYWDEQYF.